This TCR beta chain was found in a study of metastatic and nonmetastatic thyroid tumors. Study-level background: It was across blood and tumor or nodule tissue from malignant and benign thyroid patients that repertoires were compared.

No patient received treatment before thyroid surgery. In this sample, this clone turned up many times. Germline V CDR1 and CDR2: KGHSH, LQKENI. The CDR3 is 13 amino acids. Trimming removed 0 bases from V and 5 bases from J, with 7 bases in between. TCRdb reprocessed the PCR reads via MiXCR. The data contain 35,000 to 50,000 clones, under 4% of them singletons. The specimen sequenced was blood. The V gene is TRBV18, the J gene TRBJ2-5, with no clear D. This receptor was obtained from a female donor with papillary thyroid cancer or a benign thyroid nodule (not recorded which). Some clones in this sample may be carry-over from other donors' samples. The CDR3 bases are TGTGCCAGCTCACCACCGAGGTCGGAGACCCAGTACTTC. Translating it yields CASSPPRSETQYF.